The following is a TCR beta chain sequence with its context. Treatment denoted: oral pan-JAK inhibitor, 5-10 mg twice daily. These data belong to a study of CD8+ T cells in alopecia areata. Extracted from the samples, RNA was reverse transcribed into cDNA to serve as the sequencing template. TCRdb's table, derived via immunoSEQ multiplex PCR, lists solely in-frame clones and lacks some. The sample includes 200,000 to 250,000 clones, about 50% of them seen just once. This CDR3 region has 14 residues. The V gene's germline CDR1 is SGHRS and CDR2 YFSETQ. Trimming pared 1 base from V and 7 bases from J, leaving 12 bases between.

Sample: CD4+ T cells sorted from blood, taken at week 4, from a patient treated with tofacitinib. The chain uses TRBV5-1 and TRBJ2-4; a possible D gene is TRBD1 (6 bases). The TCR comes from a human donor with alopecia areata. CDR3: CASSLTGSANIQYF. CDR3 nucleotides: TGCGCCAGCAGCTTGACAGGGTCTGCGAACATTCAGTACTTC.